This TCR beta chain comes out of a study of blood T cell repertoires in COVID-19. In the study overall: Acute and convalescent COVID-19 specimens originated in the United States, Italy and Spain. T cells, B-cell-depleted T cells, or PBMCs supplied cDNA or gDNA.

The CDR3 consists of 13 residues. Germline V gives CDR1 SEHNR, CDR2 FQNEAQ (reference sequence). Trimming shortened V by 1 base and J by 0 bases, and 3 bases separated the two germline ends. This clone was seen at least ten times. Original methodology: From reference gene primer amplification, estimates of nucleated cell counts were derived. Profiling relied on immunoSEQ multiplex PCR, and the TCRdb table lists in-frame clones only, not all of them. D and trimming come from the DNA, and the V and J calls and clone size come from that table. This sample has about 290,000 clones, with about 82% found just once.

This chain joins TRBV7-9 and TRBJ1-1, with no clear D. The sequencing sample was made of peripheral blood. The clonotype was recovered from a woman in her 50s with active or convalescent COVID-19. CDR3 protein: CASSLDMNTEAFF. The DNA of the CDR3 is TGTGCCAGCAGCTTAGACATGAACACTGAAGCTTTCTTT.